These T cell receptor beta chains were read from a single sample in a study of shared clonotypes between healthy human individuals. Profiling relied on immunoSEQ multiplex PCR, and the TCRdb table lists in-frame clones only, not all of them. The table records 1.5 million to 2.5 million clones, just under 95% of them present only once. The source material was naive CD8+ T cells sorted from blood. The source of these receptors is a man between 18 and 35 years old in good health. Both conserved end residues are part of each CDR3. Fields, in order: clone size, CDR3 length, V gene, J gene, D gene, CDR3 DNA, CDR3 protein. D genes are given only for firm matches. Expanded clones are given a class, and other clones once, few, many or no size at all.

NA	17	TRBV29-1	TRBJ1-3	NA	TGCAGCGTTGAAGAAGGGTGGGTAGCAGGTGCTGGAAACACCATATATTTT	CSVEEGWVAGAGNTIYF
NA	14	TRBV11-1	TRBJ2-3	NA	TGTGCCAGCAGCTTTTTTACTGGGACAGATACGCAGTATTTT	CASSFFTGTDTQYF
NA	16	TRBV2	TRBJ2-3	TRBD1	TGTGCCAGCAGTGGTGACGGACAGGGGGCTGGAGATACGCAGTATTTT	CASSGDGQGAGDTQYF
NA	13	TRBV10-3	TRBJ2-7	NA	TGTGCCGTCCGGGGCTTTTTACCGGAGGAGCAGTACTTC	CAVRGFLPEEQYF
NA	16	TRBV6-5	TRBJ1-6	TRBD1	TGTGCCAGCAGTTACAGCGGACAGGGGTATAATTCACCCCTCCACTTT	CASSYSGQGYNSPLHF
NA	15	TRBV6-5	TRBJ2-1	TRBD1	TGTGCCAGCAGTTATATAGGGGGCGCCAACAATGAGCAGTTCTTC	CASSYIGGANNEQFF
NA	12	TRBV6-6	TRBJ1-2	TRBD1	TGTGCCAGCACAGGGGGGAACTATGGCTACACCTTC	CASTGGNYGYTF
NA	13	TRBV7-2	TRBJ2-7	NA	TGTGCCAGCAGCTGGACTGAGTACTACGAGCAGTACTTC	CASSWTEYYEQYF
NA	15	TRBV9	TRBJ1-4	NA	TGTGCCAGCAGCGTAGCTACCGGTACTAATGAAAAACTGTTTTTT	CASSVATGTNEKLFF
once	17	TRBV7-9	TRBJ2-5	NA	TGTGCCAGCAGCTTATCCCTGGGGTTGCTAACCCAAGAGACCCAGTACTTC	CASSLSLGLLTQETQYF
NA	17	TRBV15	TRBJ1-2	TRBD1	TGTGCCACCAGCAGAGATATGGGAACAGGGGGAGATGATGGCTACACCTTC	CATSRDMGTGGDDGYTF
few	14	TRBV15	TRBJ2-7	NA	TGTGCCACCAGCAAGTGGCAGGACTCCTACGAGCAGTACTTC	CATSKWQDSYEQYF
once	16	TRBV21-1	TRBJ1-5	NA	TGTGCCAGCAGCAAAGAGGACAGGGCGAGCAATCAGCCCCAGCATTTT	CASSKEDRASNQPQHF
NA	16	TRBV6-6	TRBJ2-1	NA	TGTGCCAGCAGTTACTCCAGTCAAACCGGTTACAATGAGCAGTTCTTC	CASSYSSQTGYNEQFF
NA	14	TRBV10-3	TRBJ1-1	NA	TGTGCCATCAGTGACATGGGGTTCGGCACTGAAGCTTTCTTT	CAISDMGFGTEAFF
NA	16	TRBV6-6	TRBJ2-5	NA	TGTGCCAGCATCCTCGGTGGCTCCCTCGGCCAAGAGACCCAGTACTTC	CASILGGSLGQETQYF
NA	14	TRBV7-8	TRBJ2-2	NA	TGTGCCAGCAGCGGGGGGATGAACACCGGGGAGCTGTTTTTT	CASSGGMNTGELFF
NA	16	TRBV5-6	TRBJ2-3	TRBD2	TGTGCCAGCAGCAGCTTCCTAGCGGGAGTAACAGATACGCAGTATTTT	CASSSFLAGVTDTQYF
NA	13	TRBV30	TRBJ2-1	NA	TGTGCCTGTAACGGCGGGACGGGGGATGAGCAGTTCTTC	CACNGGTGDEQFF
NA	14	TRBV28	TRBJ1-4	NA	TGTGCCAGCAGCCCCGGGCAGATAGGAGAAAAACTGTTTTTT	CASSPGQIGEKLFF
NA	16	TRBV7-3	TRBJ1-5	TRBD1	TGTGCCAGAACCGGGACAGGGGCGTTTAGCAATCAGCCCCAGCATTTT	CARTGTGAFSNQPQHF
NA	14	TRBV9	TRBJ2-5	NA	TGTGCCAGCAGCGTAGAAGGGGTTGGGGAGACCCAGTACTTC	CASSVEGVGETQYF
once	14	TRBV4-1	TRBJ1-2	NA	TGCGCCAGCAGCCGGCCAGACTCTAACTATGGCTACACCTTC	CASSRPDSNYGYTF
once	14	TRBV7-3	TRBJ2-3	NA	TGTGCCAGCAGCTGGGACTGGAGCACAGATACGCAGTATTTT	CASSWDWSTDTQYF
once	13	TRBV11-2	TRBJ2-2	NA	TGTGCCACCAACCGCCCCGGCACCGGGGAGCTGTTTTTT	CATNRPGTGELFF
NA	17	TRBV4-1	TRBJ2-5	TRBD1	TGCGCCAGCAGCCTACGGGACAGACCACAGGCAGGGGAGACCCAGTACTTC	CASSLRDRPQAGETQYF
NA	14	TRBV4-1	TRBJ1-1	NA	TGCGCCAGCAGCCAAACCTTCTTGAACACTGAAGCTTTCTTT	CASSQTFLNTEAFF
NA	16	TRBV7-9	TRBJ2-5	NA	TGTGCCAGCAGCCTCACCAGGGGGGAGCTCGATGAGACCCAGTACTTC	CASSLTRGELDETQYF
NA	13	TRBV28	TRBJ2-7	NA	TGTGCCAGCAGTTTGGGCAACTCCTACGAGCAGTACTTC	CASSLGNSYEQYF
NA	16	TRBV7-8	TRBJ2-4	TRBD1	TGTGCCAGCAGCCCACGGACAGGATTTTTGGAAAACATTCAGTACTTC	CASSPRTGFLENIQYF
NA	14	TRBV6-6	TRBJ2-1	TRBD1	TGTGCCAGCAGCCGGACAGGGGAACTGGGTGAGCAGTTCTTC	CASSRTGELGEQFF
once	15	TRBV6-6	TRBJ2-1	NA	TGTGCCAGCAGTTACGTGGCAGGGCACGGCAATGAGCAGTTCTTC	CASSYVAGHGNEQFF
NA	14	TRBV6-5	TRBJ2-1	NA	TGTGCCAGCAGTTTAGACAGGTCCCACAATGAGCAGTTCTTC	CASSLDRSHNEQFF
once	15	TRBV5-6	TRBJ2-3	TRBD2	TGTGCCAGCAGCTTGGTACTAGCGGCCACAGATACGCAGTATTTT	CASSLVLAATDTQYF
NA	17	TRBV27	TRBJ1-6	NA	TGTGCCAGCAGTTATATACAGGAATGGTCCTATAATTCACCCCTCCACTTT	CASSYIQEWSYNSPLHF
once	15	TRBV9	TRBJ2-3	TRBD2	TGTGCCAGCAGTCACACTAGCGGGAGCCCAGATACGCAGTATTTT	CASSHTSGSPDTQYF
NA	16	TRBV4-1	TRBJ1-5	NA	TGCGCCAGCAGCCAAGATTCGGGTCACCGCAATCAGCCCCAGCATTTT	CASSQDSGHRNQPQHF
NA	14	TRBV2	TRBJ2-3	NA	TGTGCCAGCGGGGGATTATCTAGCACAGATACGCAGTATTTT	CASGGLSSTDTQYF
NA	14	TRBV13	TRBJ2-2	NA	TGTGCCAGCAGCCCCGGACTAAACACCGGGGAGCTGTTTTTT	CASSPGLNTGELFF
NA	13	TRBV9	TRBJ1-1	NA	TGTGCCAGCAGCGTAGAAGCGGGCAGTAGTGCTTTCTTT	CASSVEAGSSAFF
NA	17	TRBV11-2	TRBJ2-1	TRBD2	TGTGCCAGCAGCTTAGGTATACTAGCGGGAGGGAGGAATGAGCAGTTCTTC	CASSLGILAGGRNEQFF
NA	16	TRBV27	TRBJ2-7	NA	TGTGCCAGCAGTCCCTCCTTGGGACCAAGGAATTACGAGCAGTACTTC	CASSPSLGPRNYEQYF
NA	14	TRBV5-1	TRBJ2-1	NA	TGCGCCAGCAGCTTGAGCGGGTACTACAATGAGCAGTTCTTC	CASSLSGYYNEQFF
NA	16	TRBV2	TRBJ2-5	NA	TGTGCCAGCAGTGGCGAAGGGGACGAGATCTTGGAGACCCAGTACTTC	CASSGEGDEILETQYF
NA	13	TRBV5-5	TRBJ2-7	NA	TGTGCCAGCAGCTTGTCAAGGATCTACGAGCAGTACTTC	CASSLSRIYEQYF
NA	13	TRBV6-6	TRBJ2-7	NA	TGTGCCACCGAGGAGGGCCGGGGGTACGAGCAGTACTTC	CATEEGRGYEQYF
once	14	TRBV2	TRBJ2-7	NA	TGTGCCAGCAGGGCCTTCGGACTTACCTACGAGCAGTACTTC	CASRAFGLTYEQYF
NA	12	TRBV5-6	TRBJ2-3	NA	TGTGCCAGCAGCTTGGCCTCAGATACGCAGTATTTT	CASSLASDTQYF
NA	11	TRBV5-1	TRBJ2-7	NA	TGCGCCAGCCAAAGGGGTTACGAGCAGTACTTC	CASQRGYEQYF
NA	13	TRBV30	TRBJ2-7	NA	TGTGCCTGGAGAGCCGACAGCTCCTACGAGCAGTACTTC	CAWRADSSYEQYF
NA	16	TRBV7-9	TRBJ2-2	TRBD1	TGTGCCAGCAGCTTAGTCGGACAGGGAGCCACCGGGGAGCTGTTTTTT	CASSLVGQGATGELFF
NA	17	TRBV7-9	TRBJ1-2	NA	TGTGCCAGCAGTCCCACCCGGCCGGGTGAGAATAACTATGGCTACACCTTC	CASSPTRPGENNYGYTF
once	14	TRBV7-8	TRBJ2-7	NA	TGTGCCAGCAGCCTCCGGGACAACTACTGGGAGCAGTACTTC	CASSLRDNYWEQYF
once	14	TRBV4-1	TRBJ2-7	NA	TGCGCCAGCAGCCAAGATCGGGACATCTACGAGCAGTACTTC	CASSQDRDIYEQYF
NA	13	TRBV6-6	TRBJ1-2	TRBD1	TGTGCCAGCAGCTGGACAGGGGGCGATGGCTACACCTTC	CASSWTGGDGYTF
few	11	TRBV30	TRBJ1-1	NA	TGTGCCTGGAGTGTAGGACCTGAAGCTTTCTTT	CAWSVGPEAFF
NA	14	TRBV2	TRBJ1-5	TRBD1	TGTGCCACTTGGGACAGCGTAACGGGTCAGCCCCAGCATTTT	CATWDSVTGQPQHF
NA	13	TRBV6-5	TRBJ2-7	NA	TGTGCCAGCAGTTACTCTGCCGGTGGGGAGCAGTACTTC	CASSYSAGGEQYF
NA	13	TRBV5-6	TRBJ1-1	NA	TGTGCCAGCAGCCAATTAGGGGACACTGAAGCTTTCTTT	CASSQLGDTEAFF